This T cell receptor beta chain originates from a study of metastatic and nonmetastatic thyroid tumors. Overall study findings and caveats: In blood and tumor, TCR beta diversity was reportedly significantly higher in malignant thyroid tumors than in benign nodules.

This clone was picked up many times. The antigen remains unidentified. Other DNA sequences in the sample encode the same CDR3. Prior to thyroid surgery, none of the patients had received any treatment. The CDR3 runs to 15 residues. Trimming cost V 9 bases and J 5 bases, with 19 bases left between them. Germline lookup yields CDR1 SNHLY and CDR2 FYNNEI. TCRdb reprocessed the PCR reads using MiXCR. The profile shows about 40,000 clones, roughly 16% of them singletons. The clonotype comes from a female donor with papillary thyroid cancer or a benign thyroid nodule (not recorded which). Some clones in this sample may be carry-over from other donors' samples. This chain uses TRBV2 with TRBJ1-4; no reliable D call. The source material was blood. Here the CDR3 DNA reads TGTGCCAGTCGCCCTCCCCTGGTTGGGAATGAAAAACTGTTTTTT. Residues: CASRPPLVGNEKLFF.